This paragraph covers one T cell receptor (beta chain) sequence. MiXCR, run by TCRdb on the 5' RACE reads, gives a single entry per CDR3 protein. This table holds fewer than 900,000 distinct CDR3 sequences, 18% found once. This sample was taken from a study of identical twins. CDR3 length: 18 amino acids. Trimming left V 1 base short and J 0 bases short, with 19 bases between. Germline V gene data show CDR1 as SGHAT and CDR2 as FQNNGV. The same specimen was also included in a second study, on T cells expressing NK-cell markers. Per that study: Sorted T-cell subsets CD3+CD56+NKG2C+, CD3+CD56+NKG2C- and CD3+CD56-NKG2C+ were TCR beta-sequenced.

Sequences were obtained from PBMCs. The chain carries TRBV11-2 and TRBJ2-7, with D perhaps matching TRBD2 (6 bases). This clonotype was obtained from a woman aged 18-35 years in good health. Written as DNA, the CDR3 is TGTGCCAGCAGCTTAGTACCCTCGAGCGGGTTTAGCTCCTACGAGCAGTACTTC. This translates into CASSLVPSSGFSSYEQYF.